This is a list of T cell receptor beta chains from one sample in a study of T cell changes during pregnancy in multiple sclerosis. This table comes from immunoSEQ multiplex PCR, and its TCRdb copy is limited to in-frame clones, with some not included. The data show fewer than 50,000 clones, roughly nine tenths seen once. This material consisted of CD8+ T cells from peripheral blood mononuclear cells, taken after pregnancy. The receptors shown here come from a female donor with multiple sclerosis, enrolled in a pregnancy study. CDR3s include the opening cysteine and the closing phenylalanine or tryptophan. A D gene is named only where the DNA matches it firmly. For some rows the clone size is stated as once, few or many, or as a class when expanded; others skip it.

CDR3 length: 15; V gene: TRBV15; D gene: NA; clone size: NA; J gene: TRBJ1-1; CDR3 DNA: TGTGCCACCAGCAGAGATGATTGGAGGGGCACTGAAGCTTTCTTT; CDR3 protein: CATSRDDWRGTEAFF
CDR3 length: 13; V gene: TRBV21-1; D gene: NA; clone size: NA; J gene: TRBJ1-2; CDR3 DNA: TGTGCCAGCACCCTTACAGGGACCTATGGCTACACCTTC; CDR3 protein: CASTLTGTYGYTF
CDR3 length: 14; V gene: TRBV13; D gene: NA; clone size: NA; J gene: TRBJ2-1; CDR3 DNA: TGTGCCAGCAGCTTAGGGGCGGCCCGCAATGAGCAGTTCTTC; CDR3 protein: CASSLGAARNEQFF
CDR3 length: 14; V gene: TRBV10-3; D gene: NA; clone size: NA; J gene: TRBJ1-1; CDR3 DNA: TGTGCCATCAGTCAGACAGAGATCAACACTGAAGCTTTCTTT; CDR3 protein: CAISQTEINTEAFF
CDR3 length: 16; V gene: TRBV14; D gene: TRBD2; clone size: NA; J gene: TRBJ2-1; CDR3 DNA: TGTGCCAGCAGCCAAGATTGGACTAGCGGGGCCGATGAGCAGTTCTTC; CDR3 protein: CASSQDWTSGADEQFF
CDR3 length: 14; V gene: TRBV30; D gene: NA; clone size: NA; J gene: TRBJ1-2; CDR3 DNA: TGTGCCTGTACCCTTGTGGGGGGAGGCTATGGCTACACCTTC; CDR3 protein: CACTLVGGGYGYTF
CDR3 length: 15; V gene: TRBV30; D gene: TRBD1; clone size: NA; J gene: TRBJ1-4; CDR3 DNA: TGTGCCTGGACCCCACCAGGGGGTGAGAGCGAAAAACTGTTTTTT; CDR3 protein: CAWTPPGGESEKLFF
CDR3 length: 16; V gene: TRBV2; D gene: TRBD1; clone size: NA; J gene: TRBJ1-3; CDR3 DNA: TGTGCCAGCACCCGGGACAGTTTACCCTCTGGAAACACCATATATTTT; CDR3 protein: CASTRDSLPSGNTIYF
CDR3 length: 15; V gene: TRBV13; D gene: NA; clone size: NA; J gene: TRBJ2-5; CDR3 DNA: TGTGCCAGCAGCATTTCGACGGGCGGGGCGGAGACCCAGTACTTC; CDR3 protein: CASSISTGGAETQYF
CDR3 length: 15; V gene: TRBV4-1; D gene: NA; clone size: NA; J gene: TRBJ2-7; CDR3 DNA: TGCGCCAGCAGCCAAGATCGAACCGAGGGCTACGAGCAGTACTTC; CDR3 protein: CASSQDRTEGYEQYF
CDR3 length: 15; V gene: TRBV21-1; D gene: NA; clone size: few; J gene: TRBJ1-1; CDR3 DNA: TGTGCCAGCAGCAAGACCAGGGGGCGGGAGACTGAAGCTTTCTTT; CDR3 protein: CASSKTRGRETEAFF
CDR3 length: 14; V gene: TRBV7-3; D gene: NA; clone size: NA; J gene: TRBJ2-3; CDR3 DNA: TGTGCCAGCAGCTTAGCGGGGAGCACAGATACGCAGTATTTT; CDR3 protein: CASSLAGSTDTQYF
CDR3 length: 19; V gene: TRBV27; D gene: NA; clone size: NA; J gene: TRBJ2-1; CDR3 DNA: TGTGCCAGCAGTTCTGGCGGCCGTTTAACAGGCGACGAGTACAATGAGCAGTTCTTC; CDR3 protein: CASSSGGRLTGDEYNEQFF
CDR3 length: 16; V gene: TRBV15; D gene: NA; clone size: once; J gene: TRBJ2-2; CDR3 DNA: TGTGCCACCAGCAGAGATTACGGGGGACGGGGCGGGGAGCTGTTTTTT; CDR3 protein: CATSRDYGGRGGELFF
CDR3 length: 15; V gene: TRBV7-9; D gene: NA; clone size: NA; J gene: TRBJ1-2; CDR3 DNA: TGTGCCAGCAGCTTCCCCGACATCTTAAACTATGGCTACACCTTC; CDR3 protein: CASSFPDILNYGYTF
CDR3 length: 15; V gene: TRBV7-9; D gene: NA; clone size: NA; J gene: TRBJ2-1; CDR3 DNA: TGTGCCAGCAGCAATCGCGATGAGGGTTACAATGAGCAGTTCTTC; CDR3 protein: CASSNRDEGYNEQFF
CDR3 length: 17; V gene: TRBV13; D gene: NA; clone size: NA; J gene: TRBJ2-2; CDR3 DNA: TGTGCCAGCAGCTTAGGGGGCTTTGCACAGGCGTCTAGGGAGCTGTTTTTT; CDR3 protein: CASSLGGFAQASRELFF
CDR3 length: 16; V gene: TRBV19; D gene: NA; clone size: NA; J gene: TRBJ2-7; CDR3 DNA: TGTGCCAGTAGTATAGATGGGCTTAACGGTGGCTACGAGCAGTACTTC; CDR3 protein: CASSIDGLNGGYEQYF
CDR3 length: 16; V gene: TRBV11-2; D gene: NA; clone size: NA; J gene: TRBJ2-1; CDR3 DNA: TGTGCCAGCAGCTTAGGCCGTGGGGGGAAGGGAAATGAGCAGTTCTTC; CDR3 protein: CASSLGRGGKGNEQFF
CDR3 length: 19; V gene: TRBV2; D gene: TRBD2; clone size: NA; J gene: TRBJ2-3; CDR3 DNA: TGTGCCAGCAGTGCATGGGTAGCGGGGGAGGATCCTAGCACAGATACGCAGTATTTT; CDR3 protein: CASSAWVAGEDPSTDTQYF
CDR3 length: 15; V gene: TRBV27; D gene: NA; clone size: few; J gene: TRBJ1-2; CDR3 DNA: TGTGCCAGCAGCCCTACGACACTAGCTAACTATGGCTACACCTTC; CDR3 protein: CASSPTTLANYGYTF
CDR3 length: 13; V gene: TRBV6-5; D gene: NA; clone size: NA; J gene: TRBJ2-1; CDR3 DNA: TGTGCCAGCAGTTACGTGGGGGGCAATGAGCAGTTCTTC; CDR3 protein: CASSYVGGNEQFF
CDR3 length: 13; V gene: TRBV7-3; D gene: NA; clone size: NA; J gene: TRBJ1-3; CDR3 DNA: TGTGCCAGCAGCTTAATGGGGAGTGACACCATATATTTT; CDR3 protein: CASSLMGSDTIYF
CDR3 length: 15; V gene: TRBV10-3; D gene: TRBD1; clone size: NA; J gene: TRBJ1-1; CDR3 DNA: TGTGCCATCAATGACCCGGGACAGGGGAGGACTGAAGCTTTCTTT; CDR3 protein: CAINDPGQGRTEAFF
CDR3 length: 10; V gene: TRBV19; D gene: NA; clone size: NA; J gene: TRBJ1-1; CDR3 DNA: TGTGCCAGCCAGGGTACTGAAGCTTTCTTT; CDR3 protein: CASQGTEAFF
CDR3 length: 13; V gene: TRBV2; D gene: NA; clone size: NA; J gene: TRBJ2-7; CDR3 DNA: TGTGCCAGCAGTGGAGGACAAACCTACGAGCAGTACTTC; CDR3 protein: CASSGGQTYEQYF
CDR3 length: 14; V gene: TRBV19; D gene: NA; clone size: NA; J gene: TRBJ1-2; CDR3 DNA: TGTGCCAGTAGTATAGGTCAGAACCTCTATGGCTACACCTTC; CDR3 protein: CASSIGQNLYGYTF
CDR3 length: 16; V gene: TRBV6-4; D gene: TRBD2; clone size: NA; J gene: TRBJ2-3; CDR3 DNA: TGTGCCAGCAGTGAGTCCTCTAGCGGGGGCACAGATACGCAGTATTTT; CDR3 protein: CASSESSSGGTDTQYF
CDR3 length: 14; V gene: TRBV9; D gene: TRBD1; clone size: NA; J gene: TRBJ1-2; CDR3 DNA: TGTGCCAGCAGAAAGACAGGGGCGGTCGATGGCTACACCTTC; CDR3 protein: CASRKTGAVDGYTF
CDR3 length: 16; V gene: TRBV16; D gene: NA; clone size: NA; J gene: TRBJ2-5; CDR3 DNA: TGTGCCAGCAGCCAAATCAGGACAGTTCTGTGGGAGACCCAGTACTTC; CDR3 protein: CASSQIRTVLWETQYF
CDR3 length: 14; V gene: TRBV6-1; D gene: NA; clone size: NA; J gene: TRBJ1-1; CDR3 DNA: TGTGCCAGCACCTTGGGACACGAACCCCGTGAAGCTTTCTTT; CDR3 protein: CASTLGHEPREAFF
CDR3 length: 18; V gene: TRBV15; D gene: NA; clone size: medium-sized; J gene: TRBJ1-2; CDR3 DNA: TGTGCCACCAGCAGAGGGATTTTGACAATTTCCACGGACTATGGCTACACCTTC; CDR3 protein: CATSRGILTISTDYGYTF
CDR3 length: 11; V gene: TRBV9; D gene: NA; clone size: NA; J gene: TRBJ2-1; CDR3 DNA: TGTGCCAGCAGCGTAGGCGGGGAGCAGTTCTTC; CDR3 protein: CASSVGGEQFF
CDR3 length: 14; V gene: TRBV5-6; D gene: TRBD1; clone size: NA; J gene: TRBJ1-2; CDR3 DNA: TGTGCCAGCAGCTTGCCAGGGGGGAGAAATGGCTACACCTTC; CDR3 protein: CASSLPGGRNGYTF
CDR3 length: 13; V gene: TRBV29-1; D gene: NA; clone size: NA; J gene: TRBJ1-2; CDR3 DNA: TGCAGCGTTGAGGCCCCCCTGTACTATGGCTACACCTTC; CDR3 protein: CSVEAPLYYGYTF
CDR3 length: 13; V gene: TRBV15; D gene: NA; clone size: NA; J gene: TRBJ1-1; CDR3 DNA: TGTGCCACCAGCGGGGCCGGGGGGACTGAAGCTTTCTTT; CDR3 protein: CATSGAGGTEAFF
CDR3 length: 14; V gene: TRBV30; D gene: TRBD1; clone size: NA; J gene: TRBJ1-5; CDR3 DNA: TGTGCCTGCGCCCGGGACAGCCCTAATCAGCCCCAGCATTTT; CDR3 protein: CACARDSPNQPQHF
CDR3 length: 15; V gene: TRBV13; D gene: TRBD1; clone size: NA; J gene: TRBJ2-7; CDR3 DNA: TGTGCCAGCAGCCGCCGGGACAGGGTTTTCTACGAGCAGTACTTC; CDR3 protein: CASSRRDRVFYEQYF
CDR3 length: 19; V gene: TRBV5-1; D gene: TRBD1; clone size: NA; J gene: TRBJ2-1; CDR3 DNA: TGCGCCAGCAGCTTGGCCGTGCAGGGGGCGGGTGGGACGGTCGATGAGCAGTTCTTC; CDR3 protein: CASSLAVQGAGGTVDEQFF
CDR3 length: 15; V gene: TRBV30; D gene: NA; clone size: NA; J gene: TRBJ2-3; CDR3 DNA: TGTGCCTGGAGTTATGGGGGGTTGGGCACAGATACGCAGTATTTT; CDR3 protein: CAWSYGGLGTDTQYF
CDR3 length: 15; V gene: TRBV4-1; D gene: NA; clone size: NA; J gene: TRBJ1-1; CDR3 DNA: TGCGCCAGCAGCCAAGATATAGGCCGGGGGACTGAAGCTTTCTTT; CDR3 protein: CASSQDIGRGTEAFF